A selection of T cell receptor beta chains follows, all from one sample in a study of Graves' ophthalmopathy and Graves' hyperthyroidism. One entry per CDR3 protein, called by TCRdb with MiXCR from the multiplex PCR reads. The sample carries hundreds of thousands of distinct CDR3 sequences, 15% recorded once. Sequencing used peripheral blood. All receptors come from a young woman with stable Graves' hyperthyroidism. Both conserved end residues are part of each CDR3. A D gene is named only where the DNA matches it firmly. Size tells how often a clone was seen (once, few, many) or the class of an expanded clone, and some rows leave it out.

TGTGCCAGCAGTGATTTAGCGGGGTGGGCCCAAGAGACCCAGTACTTC	CASSDLAGWAQETQYF	TRBD2	many	TRBV25-1	TRBJ2-5
TGTGCCAGCAGCTTCTTGGCTTTTACCGGACCCCAGCATTTT	CASSFLAFTGPQHF	NA	many	TRBV7-2	TRBJ1-5
TGTGCCAGCACGACAGGGGCCTACACTGAAGCTTTCTTT	CASTTGAYTEAFF	TRBD1	many	TRBV25-1	TRBJ1-1
TGTGCCAGCAGCTCCACGTACCGCCAAGAGACCCAGTACTTC	CASSSTYRQETQYF	NA	many	TRBV11-2	TRBJ2-5
TGTGCCAGCTGTATCTCTCAGGGAGGAGGCACTGAAGCTTTCTTT	CASCISQGGGTEAFF	NA	many	TRBV11-1	TRBJ1-1
TGTGCCAGCACCTACGGCGGCAGGGTCGCTGGAAACACCATATATTTT	CASTYGGRVAGNTIYF	NA	NA	TRBV6-1	TRBJ1-3
TGCAGTGCTAGGGAAAGCGGTAGCTCCTACGAGCAGTACTTC	CSARESGSSYEQYF	NA	NA	TRBV20-1	TRBJ2-7
TGCAGTGCTAGAGAGGCGACAGGGGACCGGGGGGCCCAGTACTTC	CSAREATGDRGAQYF	NA	NA	TRBV20-1	TRBJ2-5
TGCGCCAGCAGTGGAGAGGGGACAGACAAAAACATTCAGTACTTC	CASSGEGTDKNIQYF	TRBD1	many	TRBV10-1	TRBJ2-4
TGTGCCGTCAGCACCGGGACAGGGGACGGGGAGCTGTTTTTT	CAVSTGTGDGELFF	TRBD1	many	TRBV10-3	TRBJ2-2
TGTGCCAGCAGCTTGGGGTCAGGGGGTAGCTTAGAGACCCAGTACTTC	CASSLGSGGSLETQYF	TRBD1	many	TRBV5-6	TRBJ2-5
TGCTCGGGGGGATCTGGCGACGAGCAGTACTTC	CSGGSGDEQYF	TRBD2	many	TRBV2	TRBJ2-7
TGTGCCAGCAGCTTAGGGGGACAGGGTCGGTTGAACACTGAAGCTTTCTTT	CASSLGGQGRLNTEAFF	TRBD1	NA	TRBV11-1	TRBJ1-1
TGTGCCAACAGTTTACAGGGCGGCAATCAGCCCCAGCATTTT	CANSLQGGNQPQHF	NA	many	TRBV12-3/TRBV12-4	TRBJ1-5
TGTGCCAGCAGCCCCACCGCCGGGAGGCTTGCTTTCTTT	CASSPTAGRLAFF	NA	NA	TRBV9	TRBJ1-1
TGTGCCACCAGCGGGACAGGGGAAGAGAGCAATCAGCCCCAGCATTTT	CATSGTGEESNQPQHF	TRBD1	NA	TRBV24-1	TRBJ1-5
TGTGCCAGCACCGTACGCTCCTATAATTCACCCCTCCACTTT	CASTVRSYNSPLHF	NA	many	TRBV12-3/TRBV12-4	TRBJ1-6
TGTGCCAGCAGCCGATTACGGGGGGTCTCCTACGAGCAGTACTTC	CASSRLRGVSYEQYF	TRBD2	many	TRBV12-3/TRBV12-4	TRBJ2-7
TGTGCCAGCAGTTTAGAGACGGGACCGAAAAACTATGGCTACACCTTC	CASSLETGPKNYGYTF	NA	many	TRBV12-3/TRBV12-4	TRBJ1-2
TGTGCCAGCAGTCCCAACAGGGGGGACTATGGCTACACCTTC	CASSPNRGDYGYTF	TRBD1	few	TRBV6-2/TRBV6-3	TRBJ1-2
TGTGCCATCAGTGATAAGGGGAGGTCCGCTGAAGCTTTCTTT	CAISDKGRSAEAFF	NA	many	TRBV10-3	TRBJ1-1
TGTGCCAGCAGCCGACAGCGACTCTCCTACGAGCAGTACTTC	CASSRQRLSYEQYF	NA	many	TRBV11-2	TRBJ2-7